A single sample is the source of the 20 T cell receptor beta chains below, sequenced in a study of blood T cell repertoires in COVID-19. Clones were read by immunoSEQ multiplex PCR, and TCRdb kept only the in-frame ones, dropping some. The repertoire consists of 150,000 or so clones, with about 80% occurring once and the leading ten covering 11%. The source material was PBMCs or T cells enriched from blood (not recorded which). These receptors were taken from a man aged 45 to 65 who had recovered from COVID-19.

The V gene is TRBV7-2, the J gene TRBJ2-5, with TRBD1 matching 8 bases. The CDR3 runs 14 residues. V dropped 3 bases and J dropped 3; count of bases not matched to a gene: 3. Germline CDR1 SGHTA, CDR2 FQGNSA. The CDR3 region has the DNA TGTGCCAGCAGCTTGGACAGGGACGAAGAGACCCAGTACTTC. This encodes CASSLDRDEETQYF.

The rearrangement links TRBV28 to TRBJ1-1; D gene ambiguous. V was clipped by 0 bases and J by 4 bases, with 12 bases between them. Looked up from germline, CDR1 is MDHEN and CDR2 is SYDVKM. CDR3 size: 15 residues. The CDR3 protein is CASSLWRGPSTEAFF. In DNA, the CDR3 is TGTGCCAGCAGTTTATGGCGAGGGCCGAGCACTGAAGCTTTCTTT.

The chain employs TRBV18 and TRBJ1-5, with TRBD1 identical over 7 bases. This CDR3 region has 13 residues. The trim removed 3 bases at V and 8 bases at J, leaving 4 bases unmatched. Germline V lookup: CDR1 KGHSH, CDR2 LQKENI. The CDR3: CASSPPTGEPQHF. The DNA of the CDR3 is TGTGCCAGCTCACCGCCAACAGGGGAGCCCCAGCATTTT.

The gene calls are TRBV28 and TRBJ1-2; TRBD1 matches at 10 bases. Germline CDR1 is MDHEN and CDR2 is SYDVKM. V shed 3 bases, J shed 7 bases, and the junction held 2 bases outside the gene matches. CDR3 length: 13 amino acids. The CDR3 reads CASSFRQGAGYTF. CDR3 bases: TGTGCCAGCAGTTTCCGACAGGGGGCTGGCTACACCTTC.

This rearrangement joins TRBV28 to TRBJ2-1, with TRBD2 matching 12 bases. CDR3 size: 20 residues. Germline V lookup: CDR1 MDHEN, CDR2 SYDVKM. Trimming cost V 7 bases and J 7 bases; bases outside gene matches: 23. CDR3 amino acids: CASTYSWASGRAFLENEQFF. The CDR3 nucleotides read TGTGCCAGCACCTATTCGTGGGCTAGCGGGAGGGCCTTTCTGGAAAATGAGCAGTTCTTC.

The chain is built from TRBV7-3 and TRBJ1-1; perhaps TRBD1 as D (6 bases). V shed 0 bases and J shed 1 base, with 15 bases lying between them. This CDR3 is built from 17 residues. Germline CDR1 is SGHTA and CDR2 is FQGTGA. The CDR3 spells CASSLTSGDQGNTEAFF. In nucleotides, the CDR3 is TGTGCCAGCAGCTTAACGTCAGGGGATCAGGGGAACACTGAAGCTTTCTTT.

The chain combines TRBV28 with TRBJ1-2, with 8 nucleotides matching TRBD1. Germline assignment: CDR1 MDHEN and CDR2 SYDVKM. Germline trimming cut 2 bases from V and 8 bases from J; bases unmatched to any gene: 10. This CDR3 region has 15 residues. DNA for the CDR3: TGTGCCAGCAGTTTACGGGGACAGGAATCTGGCGGCTACACCTTC. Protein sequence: CASSLRGQESGGYTF.

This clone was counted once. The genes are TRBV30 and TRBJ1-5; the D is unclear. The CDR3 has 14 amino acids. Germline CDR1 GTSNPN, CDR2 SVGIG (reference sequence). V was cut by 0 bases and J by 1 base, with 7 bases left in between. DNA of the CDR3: TGTGCCTGGAGTGTACTGGGCAGCAATCAGCCCCAGCATTTT. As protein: CAWSVLGSNQPQHF.

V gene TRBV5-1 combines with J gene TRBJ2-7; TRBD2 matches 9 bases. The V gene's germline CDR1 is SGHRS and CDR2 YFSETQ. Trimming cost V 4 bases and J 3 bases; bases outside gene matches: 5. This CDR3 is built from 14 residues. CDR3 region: CASSQLAGGYEQYF. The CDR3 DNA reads TGCGCCAGCAGCCAACTAGCGGGCGGCTACGAGCAGTACTTC. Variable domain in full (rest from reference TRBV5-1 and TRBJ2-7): KAGVTQTPRYLIKTRGQQVTLSCSPISGHRSVSWYQQTPGQGLQFLFEYFSETQRNKGNFPGRFSGRQFSNSRSEMNVSTLELGDSALYLCASSQLAGGYEQYFGPGTRLTVT.

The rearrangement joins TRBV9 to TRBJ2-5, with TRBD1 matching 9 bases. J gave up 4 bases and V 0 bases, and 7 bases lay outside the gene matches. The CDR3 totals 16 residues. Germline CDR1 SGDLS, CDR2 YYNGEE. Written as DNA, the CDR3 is TGTGCCAGCAGCGTAGGAGGGGACAGGGCCAGAGAGACCCAGTACTTC. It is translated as CASSVGGDRARETQYF.

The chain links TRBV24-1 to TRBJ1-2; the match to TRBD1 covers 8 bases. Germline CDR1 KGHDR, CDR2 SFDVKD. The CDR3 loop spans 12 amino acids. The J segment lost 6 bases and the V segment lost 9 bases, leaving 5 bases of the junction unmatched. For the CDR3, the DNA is TGTGCCACCTTCGGACAGGGTCATGGCTACACCTTC. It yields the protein CATFGQGHGYTF.

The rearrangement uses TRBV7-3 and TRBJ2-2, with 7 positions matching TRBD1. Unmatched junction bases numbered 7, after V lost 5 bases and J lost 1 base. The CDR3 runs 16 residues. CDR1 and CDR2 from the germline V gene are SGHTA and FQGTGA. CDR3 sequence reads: CASSRGTAVNTGELFF. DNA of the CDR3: TGTGCCAGCAGCCGTGGGACAGCCGTGAACACCGGGGAGCTGTTTTTT.

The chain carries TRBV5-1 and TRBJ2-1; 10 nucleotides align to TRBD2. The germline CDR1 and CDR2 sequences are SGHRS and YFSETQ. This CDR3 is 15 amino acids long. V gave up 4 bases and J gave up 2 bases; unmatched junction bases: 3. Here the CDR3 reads CASSEGLAAYNEQFF. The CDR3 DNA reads TGCGCCAGCAGCGAAGGACTAGCGGCCTACAATGAGCAGTTCTTC.

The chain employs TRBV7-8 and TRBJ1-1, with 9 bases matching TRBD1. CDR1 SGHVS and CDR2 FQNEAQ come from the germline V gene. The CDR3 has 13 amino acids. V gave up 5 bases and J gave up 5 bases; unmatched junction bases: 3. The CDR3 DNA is TGTGCCAGCAGCACAGACAGGGGGACTGAAGCTTTCTTT. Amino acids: CASSTDRGTEAFF.

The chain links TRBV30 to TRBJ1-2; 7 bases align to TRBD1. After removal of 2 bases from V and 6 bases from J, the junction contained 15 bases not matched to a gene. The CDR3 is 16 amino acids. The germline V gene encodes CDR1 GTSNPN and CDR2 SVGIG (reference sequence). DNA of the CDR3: TGTGCCTGGAGTCCCCCGGGCCCCAGGGGGTCACATGGCTACACCTTC. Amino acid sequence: CAWSPPGPRGSHGYTF.

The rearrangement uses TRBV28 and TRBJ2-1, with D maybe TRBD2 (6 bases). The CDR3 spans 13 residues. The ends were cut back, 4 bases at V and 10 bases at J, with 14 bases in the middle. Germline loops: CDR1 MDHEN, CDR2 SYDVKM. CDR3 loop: CASSSPSEGEQFF. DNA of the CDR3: TGTGCCAGCAGTTCTCCTAGCGAGGGGGAGCAGTTCTTC.

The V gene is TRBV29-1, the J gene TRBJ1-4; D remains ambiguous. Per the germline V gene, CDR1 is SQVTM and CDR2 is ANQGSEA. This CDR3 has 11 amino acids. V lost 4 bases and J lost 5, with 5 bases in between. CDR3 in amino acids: CSVGVNEKLFF. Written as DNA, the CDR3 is TGCAGCGTTGGAGTAAATGAAAAACTGTTTTTT. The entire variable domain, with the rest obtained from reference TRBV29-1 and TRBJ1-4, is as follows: SAVISQKPSRDICQRGTSLTIQCQVDSQVTMMFWYRQQPGQSLTLIATANQGSEATYESGFVIDKFPISRPNLTFSTLTVSNMSPEDSSIYLCSVGVNEKLFFGSGTQLSVL.

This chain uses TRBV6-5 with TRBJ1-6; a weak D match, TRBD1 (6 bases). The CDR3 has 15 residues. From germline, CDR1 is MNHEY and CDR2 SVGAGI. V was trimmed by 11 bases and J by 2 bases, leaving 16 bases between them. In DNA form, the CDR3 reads TGTGCCTCCCGCGGGGGGGCGACCTATAATTCACCCCTCCACTTT. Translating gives CASRGGATYNSPLHF.

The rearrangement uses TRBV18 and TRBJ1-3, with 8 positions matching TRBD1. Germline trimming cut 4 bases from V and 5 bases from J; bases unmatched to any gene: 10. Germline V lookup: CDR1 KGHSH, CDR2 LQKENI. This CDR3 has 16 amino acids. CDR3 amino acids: CASSLDRVRGRNTIYF. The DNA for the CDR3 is TGTGCCAGCTCACTGGACAGGGTTCGTGGCAGAAACACCATATATTTT.

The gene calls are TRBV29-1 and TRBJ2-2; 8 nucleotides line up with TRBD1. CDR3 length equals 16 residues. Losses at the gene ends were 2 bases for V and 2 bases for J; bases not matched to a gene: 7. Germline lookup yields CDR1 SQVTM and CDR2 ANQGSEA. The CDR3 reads CSVEPLDRGNTGELFF. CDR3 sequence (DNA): TGCAGCGTTGAACCCCTCGACAGGGGAAACACCGGGGAGCTGTTTTTT.